One T cell receptor beta chain is described in this entry. Its specificity is unknown. The data derive from a study of blood T cells in healthy people across ages. General study findings and limits: No one knew whether donors had CMV, which possibly confounded expanded clonotype changes.

The ends lost 8 bases at V and 7 bases at J; junction bases unmatched: 22. The germline gives CDR1 MGHRA, CDR2 YSYEKL. The CDR3 loop spans 17 amino acids. Alongside a J-beta primer mix, a sample-barcoded 5' primer served in a second PCR lasting 7 to 11 cycles. Sequencing of every sample gave 2.5 million or more CDR3-containing paired-end reads. Each CDR3 protein gets one entry after TCRdb re-called the 5' RACE reads with MiXCR. Of about 780,000 distinct CDR3 sequences in the sample, 35% to 50% are singletons; the top ten hold about a sixth. This clonotype was obtained from a man aged 80 or over in good health. This sequence joins TRBV4-1 and TRBJ2-7, with 8 bases that match TRBD2. Input material: blood. In DNA, the CDR3 is TGCGCCAGCGGCCGGGAGCCGGGACTAGGCTCCTACAATGAGCAGTACTTC. This gives the protein CASGREPGLGSYNEQYF.